The clone carrying this TCR beta chain occurred a few times. Its target is unknown. The library had UMIs added by 3' ligation of an oligonucleotide to TCR cDNA. Whole blood, roughly 2.4 ml, came from adult healthy volunteers. Cells were not sorted; total RNA input targeted roughly 1 to 1000 ng. Four PCR rounds used nested alpha and beta constant region primers plus the SP2 primer. Reverse transcription of blood and skin TCR RNA was primed at alpha and beta constant regions. TCRdb reprocessed the 5' RACE reads via MiXCR and lists one record per CDR3 protein. The sample carries 55,000 to 70,000 distinct CDR3 sequences, approximately 8% recorded once. This entry comes from a study of naive and memory T cell subsets. General study results and limits: Potentially, T cell activation and differentiation skew this RNA-based measurement.

The source of this sequence is a female donor in good health.

CDR3 region: CASSTRDREMGQYF. CDR3 sequence (DNA): TGTGCCAGCAGTACCCGGGACAGGGAAATGGGGCAGTACTTC. The chain combines TRBV12-3 or TRBV12-4 with TRBJ2-7; TRBD1 aligns across 9 bases. V gave up 5 bases and J gave up 9 bases; unmatched junction bases: 11. The CDR3 totals 14 residues.